This T cell receptor (beta chain) was recorded in a study of radiation and T cells in renal cell carcinoma. Time point: baseline pretreatment blood. Regarding treatment: 15 Gy SBRT to primary tumor, nephrectomy 4 weeks later. After SBRT, blood was collected at 2 and 4 weeks, plus baseline. The table came from immunoSEQ multiplex PCR; TCRdb's copy has only in-frame clones and leaves some out. Among 100,000 to 150,000 clones listed, approximately 82% were seen once. Trimming stripped 1 base from V and 0 bases from J, with 8 bases between. CDR3 length: 15 residues. CDR1 is SGHRS, CDR2 YFSETQ, per germline.

The sample consisted of blood, taken from a patient whose treatment included radiotherapy and nephrectomy. The TCR originated in a woman aged 55-69 years with renal cell carcinoma. The V gene is TRBV5-1, the J gene TRBJ2-1; D perhaps matches TRBD2 (6 bases). CDR3 protein: CASSLRGSSYNEQFF. The CDR3 DNA reads TGCGCCAGCAGCTTGCGGGGGAGCTCCTACAATGAGCAGTTCTTC. Complete variable domain (other parts from reference TRBV5-1 and TRBJ2-1): KAGVTQTPRYLIKTRGQQVTLSCSPISGHRSVSWYQQTPGQGLQFLFEYFSETQRNKGNFPGRFSGRQFSNSRSEMNVSTLELGDSALYLCASSLRGSSYNEQFFGPGTRLTVL.